Sequencing of this TCR beta chain was carried out in a study of OX40 agonist ivuxolimab in advanced cancers. Study as a whole: Patients' therapy was ivuxolimab, an antibody that acts as an agonist of OX40 (CD134).

V was shortened by 0 bases and J by 5 bases, with 13 bases between the two germline ends. CDR1 and CDR2 (germline): KGHSH, LQKENI. The CDR3 sequence is 15 residues long. Samples of blood were obtained at baseline, on cycle 4 day 1, and on cycle 7 day 1. Sequencing used immunoSEQ multiplex PCR; TCRdb keeps in-frame clones, though not all of them. This sample carries tens of thousands of clones, around nine tenths of them seen once, and the ten largest clones take about 18%. The sequence came from an adult with an advanced solid tumor such as melanoma, head and neck, liver or kidney cancer. This sequence joins TRBV18 and TRBJ2-5, with TRBD2 as a possible D gene (5 bases). Sequencing was performed on CD4+ or CD8+ T cells sorted from blood, taken in a trial of the OX40 agonist ivuxolimab. The CDR3 loop is CASSPPAAPGETQYF. CDR3 DNA: TGTGCCAGCTCACCACCTGCGGCCCCGGGGGAGACCCAGTACTTC.